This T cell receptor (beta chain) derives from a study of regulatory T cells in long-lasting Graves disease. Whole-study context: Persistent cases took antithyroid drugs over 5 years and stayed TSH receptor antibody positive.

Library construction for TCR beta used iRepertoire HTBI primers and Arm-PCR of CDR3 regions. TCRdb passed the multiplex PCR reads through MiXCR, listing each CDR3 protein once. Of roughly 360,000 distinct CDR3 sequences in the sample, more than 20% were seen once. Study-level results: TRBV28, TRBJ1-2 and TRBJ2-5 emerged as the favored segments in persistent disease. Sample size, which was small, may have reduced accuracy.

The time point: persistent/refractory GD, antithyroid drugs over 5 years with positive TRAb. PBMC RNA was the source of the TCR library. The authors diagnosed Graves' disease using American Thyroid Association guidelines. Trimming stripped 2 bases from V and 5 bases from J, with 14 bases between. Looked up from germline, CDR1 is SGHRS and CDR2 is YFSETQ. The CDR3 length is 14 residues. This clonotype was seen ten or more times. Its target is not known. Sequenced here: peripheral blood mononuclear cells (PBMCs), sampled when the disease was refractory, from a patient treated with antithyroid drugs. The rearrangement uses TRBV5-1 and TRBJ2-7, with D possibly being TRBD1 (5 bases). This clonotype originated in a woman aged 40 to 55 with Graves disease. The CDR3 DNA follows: TGCGCCAGCAGCTTCAGCAGGGTTTCGAACGAGCAGTACTTC. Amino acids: CASSFSRVSNEQYF.